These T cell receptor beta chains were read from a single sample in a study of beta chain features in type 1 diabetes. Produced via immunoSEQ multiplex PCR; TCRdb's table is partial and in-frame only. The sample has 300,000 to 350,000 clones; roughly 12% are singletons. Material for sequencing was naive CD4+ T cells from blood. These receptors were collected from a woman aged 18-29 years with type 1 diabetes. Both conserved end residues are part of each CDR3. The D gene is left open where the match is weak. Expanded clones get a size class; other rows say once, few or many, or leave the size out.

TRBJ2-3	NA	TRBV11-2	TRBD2	TGTGCCAGCAGCGCCCGAGGGGTAGCGGGAGACGATACGCAGTATTTT	CASSARGVAGDDTQYF
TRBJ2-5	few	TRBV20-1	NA	TGCAGTGCTACCCGGGAGACCCAGTACTTC	CSATRETQYF
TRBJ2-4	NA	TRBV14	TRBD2	TGTGCCAGCAGCCAAGGGACTAGCGGGGAACTAGCCAAAAACATTCAGTACTTC	CASSQGTSGELAKNIQYF
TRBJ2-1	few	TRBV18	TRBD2	TGTGCCAGCTCACCATTTACCGGGACTAGCGATGAGCAGTTCTTC	CASSPFTGTSDEQFF
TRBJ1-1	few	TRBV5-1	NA	TGCGCCAGCAGCTTCGGGTTGAACACTGAAGCTTTCTTT	CASSFGLNTEAFF
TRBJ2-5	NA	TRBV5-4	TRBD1	TGTGCCAGCAGCTCTGGGACAGGGGCCCTAGAGACCCAGTACTTC	CASSSGTGALETQYF
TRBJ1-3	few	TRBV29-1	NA	TGCAGCGTTGAAGACAGGGGAATCAGGGGAAACACCATATATTTT	CSVEDRGIRGNTIYF
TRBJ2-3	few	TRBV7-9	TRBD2	TGTGCCAGCAGCTATGGGACTAGCGGGAGAGAAGATACGCAGTATTTT	CASSYGTSGREDTQYF
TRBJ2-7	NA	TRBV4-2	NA	TGTGCCAGCAGCCAGATGGCTCAGACTCTCCACGAGCAGTACTTC	CASSQMAQTLHEQYF
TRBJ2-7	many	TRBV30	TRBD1	TGTGCCTGGAGGCCTCCGGGACAGGGGTACGAGCAGTACTTC	CAWRPPGQGYEQYF
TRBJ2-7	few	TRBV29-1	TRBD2	TGCAGCGTTGAAGTTATTAGGGAGCGGGAGGGCCATTCCTACGAGCAGTACTTC	CSVEVIREREGHSYEQYF
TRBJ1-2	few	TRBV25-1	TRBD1	TGTGCCAGCAGTGAATGGACAGGGGACGATGGCTACACCTTC	CASSEWTGDDGYTF
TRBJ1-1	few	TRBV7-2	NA	TGTGCCAGCAGCTCCCCGAACAGGAAAAGCACTGAAGCTTTCTTT	CASSSPNRKSTEAFF
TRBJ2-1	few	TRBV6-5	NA	TGTGCCAGCACTAAAGGGAGCTTGGGTGAGCAGTTCTTC	CASTKGSLGEQFF
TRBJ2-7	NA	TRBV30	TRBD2	TGTGCCTGGACTAGCGGGAGGGCGGGTTCCATTTACGAGCAGTACTTC	CAWTSGRAGSIYEQYF
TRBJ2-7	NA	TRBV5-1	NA	TGCGCCAGCAGCTCTACCGGGATCCTCTCCTACGAGCAGTACTTC	CASSSTGILSYEQYF
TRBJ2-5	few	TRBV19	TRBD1	TGTGCCAGTAGTACCCCTCTTCGGGACAGGGGGCGAGAGACCCAGTACTTC	CASSTPLRDRGRETQYF
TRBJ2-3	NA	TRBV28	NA	TGTGCCAGCAGTCTGAACAGCCGAGATACGCAGTATTTT	CASSLNSRDTQYF
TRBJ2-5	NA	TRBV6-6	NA	TGTGCCAGCAGACATATCACGGAGACCCAGTACTTC	CASRHITETQYF
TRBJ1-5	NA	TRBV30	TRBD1	TGTGCCTGGAGTGAAATGGAGGGGGCTTATCAGCCCCAGCATTTT	CAWSEMEGAYQPQHF
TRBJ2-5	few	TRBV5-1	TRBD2	TGCGCCAGCAGCTTGAGGGAGGGCAACCAAGAGACCCAGTACTTC	CASSLREGNQETQYF
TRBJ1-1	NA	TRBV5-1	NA	TGCGCCAGCAGCTCGATACAGGGAAGTACTGAAGCTTTCTTT	CASSSIQGSTEAFF
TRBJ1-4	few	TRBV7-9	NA	TGTGCCAGCAGCTTAGCTTCCCTCAATGAAAAACTGTTTTTT	CASSLASLNEKLFF
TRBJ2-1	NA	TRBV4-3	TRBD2	TGCGCCAGCAGCCAGTTCGCGGGAGGGCAATACAATGAGCAGTTCTTC	CASSQFAGGQYNEQFF
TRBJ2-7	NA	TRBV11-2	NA	TGTGCCAGCAGCTTAGGTAGTTCTAGACTCTTACACGAGCAGTACTTC	CASSLGSSRLLHEQYF
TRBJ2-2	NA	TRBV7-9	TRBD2	TGTGCCAGCAGCTCCAGCGGGGCAGGGCTGAACACCGGGGAGCTGTTTTTT	CASSSSGAGLNTGELFF
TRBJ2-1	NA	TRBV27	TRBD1	TGTGCCAGCAGTTTTTTTGCGGCAGGGGGCATCAATGAGCAGTTCTTC	CASSFFAAGGINEQFF
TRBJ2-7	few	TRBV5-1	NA	TGCGCCAGCAGCCTTGGACAGCTCTACGAGCAGTACTTC	CASSLGQLYEQYF
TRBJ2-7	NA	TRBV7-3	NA	TGTGCCAGCAGCCCAACACCTTTTTCCTACGAGCAGTACTTC	CASSPTPFSYEQYF